This TCR beta chain comes out of a study of T cells expressing NK-cell markers. As for the study in general: All TCR beta repertoires analysed originated from sorted CD3+CD56+NKG2C+, CD3+CD56+NKG2C- and CD3+CD56-NKG2C+ T cells. Within the sequenced cohort of eight donors, seven exhibited HCMV seropositivity and one was seronegative. Study-level results: Whether the expanded NKG2C+ T cell clones recognized HCMV remained unclear.

As concerns this clonotype: No antigen is known for it.

Each CDR3 protein gets one entry in TCRdb, which reprocessed the 5' RACE reads and gives no DNA. Reported are 300,000 to 500,000 distinct CDR3 sequences; the ten largest clones contain roughly 10%. The CDR3 consists of 14 residues. Germline-derived CDR1 and CDR2 are LNHDA and SQIVND (reference sequence). This receptor was taken from a woman aged 45-65 years in good health. The sequenced sample was blood T cells: a sorted CD56 or NKG2C T cell subset, CD4+ or CD8+ T cells, or bulk PBMC T cells (not recorded which). The V call is TRBV19, the J call TRBJ2-1; TCRdb's D gene call, TRBD2, goes unchecked for lack of DNA. This CDR3 reads CASSMAGGANEQFF.